These 10 T cell receptor beta chains were all obtained from the same sample, sequenced in a study of blood T cells in healthy people across ages. Primers used in a second PCR of roughly 6 to 11 cycles were a sample-barcoded 5' primer and a J-beta primer mix. In TCRdb, the 5' RACE reads were re-called with MiXCR into one record per CDR3 protein. The sample gives around 1.5 million distinct CDR3 sequences, roughly a third of which show up once; around 10% is in the top ten. The sample consisted of blood. Source of these receptors: a woman in her thirties in good health.

Points on this clonotype: The junction departs from the called germline gene at one end, perhaps through a read error. The V call is TRBV27, the J call TRBJ1-2, with D possibly TRBD1 on 6 matching bases. The germline gives CDR1 MNHEY, CDR2 SMNVEV (reference sequence). The CDR3 runs to 16 residues. For the CDR3, the DNA is TGTGCCAGCAGTTTATCGGGGGCAGGGTTTAACCATGGCTACACCTTC. It yields the protein CASSLSGAGFNHGYTF.

This clonotype came up a few times. The chain combines TRBV2 with TRBJ1-4, with TRBD1 as a possible D gene (6 bases). This CDR3 has 15 amino acids. Germline CDR1 is SNHLY and CDR2 is FYNNEI. V dropped 3 bases and J dropped 5 bases, with 13 bases sitting between them. This chain's CDR3 is CASSEGEGENEKLFF. The CDR3 bases are TGTGCCAGCAGTGAGGGGGAGGGGGAAAATGAAAAACTGTTTTTT.

The CDR3 here is CASSSTSVNEQFF. CDR3 sequence (DNA): TGTGCCAGCAGCTCGACTAGCGTTAATGAGCAGTTCTTC. The chain is built from TRBV7-2 and TRBJ2-1; TRBD2 matches 8 bases. This CDR3 spans 13 amino acids. Germline V gives CDR1 SGHTA, CDR2 FQGNSA. V was clipped by 4 bases and J by 7 bases; unmatched bases: 3.

In this sample, this clonotype turned up a few times. This rearrangement joins TRBV20-1 to TRBJ2-5, with TRBD2 matching over 12 bases. The germline V gene encodes CDR1 DFQATT and CDR2 SNEGSKA (reference sequence). V gave up 6 bases and J gave up 2 bases; unmatched junction bases: 7. The CDR3 is 15 amino acids. The chain's CDR3 is CSALGTSGFQETQYF. The CDR3 DNA sequence: TGCAGTGCCCTAGGGACTAGCGGGTTTCAAGAGACCCAGTACTTC.

Details on this clonotype: A read error may produce the germline difference seen at one junction end. The chain joins TRBV27 to TRBJ2-6; weak D call: TRBD1 (5 bases). The germline CDR1 and CDR2 sequences are MNHEY and SMNVEV (reference sequence). This CDR3 has 18 residues. The CDR3 DNA reads as TGTGCCAGCAGTTTAAATGTCAAGTGGAGCTCTGGGGCCAACGTCCGGACTTTC. Protein: CASSLNVKWSSGANVRTF.

The rearrangement joins TRBV19 to TRBJ2-1; no firm D call. The CDR3 has 16 amino acids. Germline V gene data show CDR1 as LNHDA and CDR2 as SQIVND (reference sequence). V shed 1 base and J shed 6 bases, with 16 bases lying between them. In nucleotides, the CDR3 is TGTGCCAGTAGTATAGTCCCAGGTCCCCACCCCAATGAGCAGTTCTTC. Protein sequence: CASSIVPGPHPNEQFF.

This clonotype was seen a handful of times. V usage is TRBV5-1 and J usage is TRBJ2-1, with 11 bases that match TRBD2. Germline V gene sequence: CDR1 SGHRS, CDR2 YFSETQ. V lost 5 bases and J lost 1; bases outside the gene matches: 5. CDR3 length: 16 amino acids. CDR3 DNA: TGCGCCAGCAGGCCGACTAGCGGGGTATCCTACAATGAGCAGTTCTTC. This gives the protein CASRPTSGVSYNEQFF. Filled out from reference TRBV5-1 and TRBJ2-1, the complete variable domain reads KAGVTQTPRYLIKTRGQQVTLSCSPISGHRSVSWYQQTPGQGLQFLFEYFSETQRNKGNFPGRFSGRQFSNSRSEMNVSTLELGDSALYLCASRPTSGVSYNEQFFGPGTRLTVL.

To note about this clonotype: A read error may account for a junction end that differs from germline. The chain combines TRBV6-6 with TRBJ2-5; 12 nucleotides agree with TRBD2. The DNA matches TRBJ2-7 better at its end, which makes the J call doubtful. The CDR3 covers 14 residues. Germline CDR1 is MNHNY and CDR2 is SVGAGI (reference sequence). In DNA, the CDR3 is TGTGTCAGCAGTCTGACTAGCGGGGGTTACGAGCAGTACTTC. This codes for CVSSLTSGGYEQYF.

The rearrangement uses TRBV9 and TRBJ2-3; weak D call: TRBD2 (5 bases). The CDR3 length is 13 residues. Germline V gene lookup returns CDR1 SGDLS and CDR2 YYNGEE. V was clipped by 2 bases and J by 5 bases, with 9 bases between them. In DNA form, the CDR3 reads TGTGCCAGCAGCGTGAGGGATAGAGATACGCAGTATTTT. Its protein product is CASSVRDRDTQYF.

The sample holds a few counts of this clonotype. This chain connects TRBV12-3 or TRBV12-4 to TRBJ2-5; no definite D call. The V end lost 0 bases, the J end lost 4 bases, and 9 bases lay between the germline ends. The CDR3 totals 14 residues. The CDR3 nucleotides are TGTGCCAGCAGTTTAGCGCGTAGGGCAGAGACCCAGTACTTC. Amino acids: CASSLARRAETQYF.